Included here is one TCR beta chain sequence, with context. In the source study's methods: The assay estimated nucleated cells by amplifying reference gene primers. Some clones are missing from TCRdb's copy, which holds only in-frame ones; the method was immunoSEQ multiplex PCR. The V and J calls and the clone size are those of that table, but D and trimming were determined from the DNA. The sample has roughly 190,000 clones; less than 90% are singletons. This sample stems from a study of blood T cell repertoires in COVID-19. At the level of the study: Nucleic acid was either cDNA or gDNA, and it came from T cells, B-cell-depleted T cells, or PBMCs.

After removal of 0 bases from V and 11 bases from J, the junction contained 6 bases not matched to a gene. CDR1 SGHRS and CDR2 YFSETQ come from the germline V gene. The CDR3 has 13 amino acids. Enrollees, 18 to 89 years old, lived in 25 or so US areas. Grouping used clinical history reported by participants in a survey and questionnaire. Source material: PBMCs or T cells enriched from blood (not recorded which). The TCR was taken from a young woman who had been exposed to COVID-19. V gene TRBV5-1 combines with J gene TRBJ1-1, with 8 positions matching TRBD1. In nucleotides, the CDR3 is TGCGCCAGCAGCTTGGACAGGGGGGGAGGTGCTTTCTTT. Translated, it gives CASSLDRGGGAFF.